This T cell receptor (beta chain) emerged from a study of tumor-infiltrating lymphocytes in primary liver carcinoma. The tissue used was unsorted bulk material of roughly 17-31 mg. RNA and DNA were co-extracted from it with the AllPrep DNA/RNA mini kit. The table lists this clonotype with many counts. The germline V gene has CDR1 SGHVS and CDR2 FQNEAQ. The CDR3 is made up of 18 amino acids. V gave up 3 bases and J gave up 0 bases, with 15 bases separating them. From approximately 490 ng total RNA, TCR beta cDNA was generated with a primer in the constant region. TCR beta libraries came from three nested multiplex PCR rounds using slightly modified ARM-PCR. The first two PCR rounds, roughly 9 cycles each, used TRBV1-TRBV30 forward primers and a C-beta reverse primer. TCRdb fed the multiplex PCR reads into MiXCR, producing one record per CDR3 protein. This sample has 35,000 to 50,000 distinct CDR3 sequences, with more than 70% found just once.

The J gene is TRBJ2-6, the V gene TRBV7-8, with D possibly matching TRBD1 (6 bases). The TCR sequence derives from a woman aged 30 to 39 with primary liver carcinoma and hepatitis B virus infection. The sample consisted of tumor-adjacent normal liver tissue. The CDR3 loop reads CASSFGQSSSSGANVLTF. CDR3 sequence (DNA): TGTGCCAGCAGCTTCGGACAGTCTTCTAGCTCTGGGGCCAACGTCCTGACTTTC.